The 28 T cell receptor beta chains listed next were all sequenced from one sample in a study of cytomegalovirus exposure and HLA in healthy donors. The PCR made use of 60 Vbeta and 13 Jbeta primers. Method: immunoSEQ multiplex PCR; TCRdb's copy keeps in-frame clones and lacks some. The sample includes approximately 100,000 clones, around 82% seen only once; the top ten take about 4.2%. Sequencing was done on a sample of PBMCs. The source is a woman aged 50 to 65 in good health and CMV-seropositive.

CDR3 sequence (DNA): TGTGCCAGCTCACCACCGAGCGTAGCCAAAAACATTCAGTACTTC. This gives the protein CASSPPSVAKNIQYF. The chain carries TRBV18 and TRBJ2-4; no firm D call. V lost 0 bases to trimming and J lost 0 bases, with 6 bases between them. CDR3 size: 15 residues. Germline V CDR1 and CDR2: KGHSH, LQKENI.

The chain employs TRBV15 and TRBJ2-7; possible D gene TRBD2, 6 bases. CDR1 LNHNV and CDR2 YYDKDF come from the germline V gene (reference sequence). The CDR3 has 17 amino acids. V was trimmed by 1 base and J by 5 bases, leaving 21 bases between them. The CDR3 DNA reads as TGTGCCACCAGCAGAGGGCAACCGGGACTTCTTGATCACGAGCAGTACTTC. Translating it yields CATSRGQPGLLDHEQYF. Supplemented by reference TRBV15 and TRBJ2-7, the full variable domain reads DAMVIQNPRYQVTQFGKPVTLSCSQTLNHNVMYWYQQKSSQAPKLLFHYYDKDFNNEADTPDNFQSRRPNTSFCFLDIRSPGLGDTAMYLCATSRGQPGLLDHEQYFGPGTRLTVT.

By frequency in the sample, this clone is medium-sized. V is TRBV5-6 and J is TRBJ1-2, with 7 bases matching TRBD1. This CDR3 has 14 amino acids. Germline trimming cut 2 bases from V and 4 bases from J; bases unmatched to any gene: 5. In germline, CDR1 is SGHDT, CDR2 YYEEEE. The CDR3 region has the DNA TGTGCCAGCAGCTTCAGGGGGGCTCGCTATGGCTACACCTTC. Its translation is CASSFRGARYGYTF.

The chain links TRBV6-5 to TRBJ2-3; 7 bases fit TRBD2. CDR3 length: 15 residues. The ends lost 6 bases at V and 2 bases at J; junction bases unmatched: 8. CDR1 is MNHEY and CDR2 is SVGAGI in the germline V gene. The DNA for the CDR3 is TGTGCCAGCAGATCCGGGACTACCTACACAGATACGCAGTATTTT. Translation: CASRSGTTYTDTQYF.

The chain carries TRBV5-6 and TRBJ1-2, with D perhaps TRBD1 (6 bases). In germline, CDR1 is SGHDT, CDR2 YYEEEE. The CDR3 consists of 12 residues. V lost 3 bases and J lost 7, with 10 bases in between. The DNA for the CDR3 is TGTGCCAGCAGCTCGCAGGGGCCTGGCTACACCTTC. This translates into CASSSQGPGYTF.

A note on this clone: The sample has other DNA sequences that encode this CDR3 too. J is TRBJ1-1 and V is TRBV18, with D possibly TRBD1 on 6 matching bases. V lost 7 bases and J lost 4, with 22 bases in between. Germline lookup yields CDR1 KGHSH and CDR2 LQKENI. CDR3 size: 16 residues. The CDR3 region is CASFTGTGGLGTEAFF. DNA of the CDR3: TGTGCCAGCTTCACCGGGACGGGGGGCCTGGGCACTGAAGCTTTCTTT.

The chain is built from TRBV19 and TRBJ2-7, with D maybe TRBD2 (5 bases). From germline, CDR1 is LNHDA and CDR2 SQIVND (reference sequence). The V end lost 4 bases, the J end lost 3 bases, and 13 bases lay between the germline ends. This CDR3 has 14 residues. CDR3 residues: CASSRRAPYYEQYF. The CDR3 region has the DNA TGTGCCAGTAGTAGGCGGGCCCCTTACTACGAGCAGTACTTC.

The CDR3 DNA sequence: TGTGCCAGCTCACCTCCAGGGGATATAATAAGCACAGATACGCAGTATTTT. This gives the protein CASSPPGDIISTDTQYF. The J gene is TRBJ2-3, the V gene TRBV18, with TRBD1 as a possible D gene (6 bases). Per germline, CDR1 KGHSH and CDR2 LQKENI. The CDR3 runs to 17 residues. V lost 3 bases and J 0 bases, leaving 16 bases between the germline ends.

The chain links TRBV7-8 to TRBJ1-5, with D hard to call. With 6 bases removed from V and 10 bases from J, the gap between germline ends came to 13 bases. The CDR3 is made up of 12 amino acids. Per the germline V gene, CDR1 is SGHVS and CDR2 is FQNEAQ. The CDR3 spells CASSNGRGPQHF. The DNA for the CDR3 is TGTGCCAGCAGTAACGGTCGAGGACCCCAGCATTTT.

The sample holds a few counts of this clone. This chain uses TRBV5-1 with TRBJ1-1, with D perhaps matching TRBD1 (5 bases). Germline V CDR1 and CDR2: SGHRS, YFSETQ. The ends were cut back, 1 base at V and 8 bases at J, with 15 bases in the middle. The CDR3 consists of 14 residues. The CDR3 here is CASSLSLGAPEAFF. CDR3 bases: TGCGCCAGCAGCTTGAGTCTAGGGGCCCCCGAAGCTTTCTTT.

This clone was detected only a few times. V and J are TRBV4-1 and TRBJ1-1; D possibly corresponds to TRBD1 (6 bases). V was shortened by 3 bases and J by 5 bases, with 13 bases between the two germline ends. This CDR3 spans 14 amino acids. Germline lookup yields CDR1 MGHRA and CDR2 YSYEKL. The CDR3 bases are TGCGCCAGCAGCCACGCAGGGGAGAGGACTGAAGCTTTCTTT. Translating gives CASSHAGERTEAFF.

This chain connects TRBV27 to TRBJ1-5, with D unclear. The CDR3 is 14 residues long. CDR1 is MNHEY and CDR2 is SMNVEV in the germline V gene (reference sequence). Trimming left V 3 bases short and J 0 bases short, with 6 bases between. The CDR3 reads CASSFVPSNQPQHF. The CDR3, as DNA: TGTGCCAGCAGTTTCGTTCCTAGCAATCAGCCCCAGCATTTT.

This sequence joins TRBV6-5 and TRBJ1-4; TRBD1 aligns across 9 bases. The CDR3 is made up of 12 amino acids. V dropped 6 bases and J dropped 7; count of bases not matched to a gene: 0. Germline-derived CDR1 and CDR2 are MNHEY and SVGAGI. The CDR3: CASRDRGEKLFF. Written as DNA, the CDR3 is TGTGCCAGCAGGGACAGGGGTGAAAAACTGTTTTTT.

CDR3 residues: CASSIAGGGFSEQFF. CDR3 bases: TGTGCCAGTAGTATTGCGGGGGGAGGATTCAGTGAGCAGTTCTTC. V and J are TRBV19 and TRBJ2-1; the match to TRBD2 covers 8 bases. The CDR3 consists of 15 residues. Looked up from germline, CDR1 is LNHDA and CDR2 is SQIVND (reference sequence). Trimming took 3 bases from V and 9 from J; bases not matched to a gene: 10. The full variable domain, its missing parts supplied by reference TRBV19 and TRBJ2-1, is DGGITQSPKYLFRKEGQNVTLSCEQNLNHDAMYWYRQDPGQGLRLIYYSQIVNDFQKGDIAEGYSVSREKKESFPLTVTSAQKNPTAFYLCASSIAGGGFSEQFFGPGTRLTVL.

The chain has TRBV9 and TRBJ2-1; 9 nucleotides match TRBD2. Germline V gene data show CDR1 as SGDLS and CDR2 as YYNGEE. V was clipped by 0 bases and J by 0 bases; unmatched bases: 13. The CDR3 consists of 20 residues. CDR3 nucleotide sequence: TGTGCCAGCAGCGTAGCGGGAGCTAGCGGGAACCCGAGCTCCTACAATGAGCAGTTCTTC. Protein product: CASSVAGASGNPSSYNEQFF.

The CDR3 DNA sequence: TGTGCCAGCAGATTCTTCGGACAGAGTAATCAGCCCCAGCATTTT. Translating gives CASRFFGQSNQPQHF. The chain is built from TRBV28 and TRBJ1-5; perhaps TRBD1 as D (6 bases). The CDR3 is 15 residues long. The V and J ends lost 6 bases and 4 bases respectively, with 16 bases between them. The germline gives CDR1 MDHEN, CDR2 SYDVKM.

The rearrangement uses TRBV7-6 and TRBJ2-7, with 9 bases aligning to TRBD2. Germline CDR1 is SGHVS and CDR2 is FNYEAQ. The CDR3 is 14 residues long. Trimming removed 1 base from V and 7 bases from J; junction bases left unmatched: 5. The CDR3 loop is CASSLGQAGGEQYF. CDR3 bases: TGTGCCAGCAGCTTAGGTCAAGCGGGAGGAGAGCAGTACTTC.

V and J are TRBV6-1 and TRBJ2-5, with 8 bases matching TRBD1. The last part of the DNA fits TRBJ2-7 better; the J call may be wrong. CDR1 is MNHNS and CDR2 is SASEGT in the germline V gene. CDR3 length equals 14 residues. The CDR3 spells CASTRDRTPYEQYF. CDR3 sequence (DNA): TGTGCCAGCACAAGGGACAGGACCCCCTACGAGCAGTACTTC.

This chain connects TRBV7-9 to TRBJ2-5; 8 bases map to TRBD1. The CDR3 runs to 14 residues. CDR1 and CDR2 (germline): SEHNR, FQNEAQ (reference sequence). The V and J ends lost 6 bases and 5 bases, in that order; junction bases with no gene match: 8. This CDR3 is CASRRDRGRETQYF. CDR3 DNA sequence: TGTGCCAGCAGACGCGACAGGGGCCGGGAGACCCAGTACTTC.

The chain couples TRBV4-1 to TRBJ1-6; 8 positions agree with TRBD1. CDR1 MGHRA and CDR2 YSYEKL come from the germline V gene. V dropped 6 bases and J dropped 8; count of bases not matched to a gene: 6. CDR3 size: 14 residues. CDR3 DNA sequence: TGCGCCAGCAGTCGCGGACAGGGCGATTCACCCCTCCACTTT. This codes for CASSRGQGDSPLHF.

The J gene is TRBJ1-2, the V gene TRBV29-1; 8 bases agree with TRBD1. Germline loops: CDR1 SQVTM, CDR2 ANQGSEA. Unmatched junction bases numbered 6, after V lost 3 bases and J lost 3 bases. This CDR3 is 14 amino acids long. The CDR3 coding sequence is TGCAGCGTTGACGGGACAGGAGACGACTATGGCTACACCTTC. This encodes CSVDGTGDDYGYTF.

The chain carries TRBV6-1 and TRBJ1-1, with a weak D call TRBD1 (5 bases). Germline V CDR1 and CDR2: MNHNS, SASEGT. Trimming shortened V by 6 bases and J by 3 bases, and 14 bases separated the two germline ends. This CDR3 is built from 14 residues. The CDR3 coding sequence is TGTGCCAGCAGGATGGGGCAGAGAGACACTGAAGCTTTCTTT. It codes for CASRMGQRDTEAFF.

The rearrangement links TRBV5-1 to TRBJ1-4; the match to TRBD1 covers 7 bases. The CDR3 consists of 14 residues. The trim removed 4 bases at V and 11 bases at J, leaving 11 bases unmatched. Germline values: CDR1 SGHRS, CDR2 YFSETQ. This chain's CDR3 is CASSPGGIGQKLFF. CDR3 sequence (DNA): TGCGCCAGCAGCCCAGGGGGGATTGGTCAGAAACTGTTTTTT.

A few counts support this clone. The J gene is TRBJ1-2, the V gene TRBV18; 8 nucleotides match TRBD1. Per the germline V gene, CDR1 is KGHSH and CDR2 is LQKENI. V trimming: 0 bases; J trimming: 6 bases; junction bases outside the gene matches: 6. The CDR3 is made up of 15 amino acids. CDR3 residues: CASSPPAGGYDGYTF. Here the CDR3 DNA reads TGTGCCAGCTCACCACCTGCAGGGGGCTACGATGGCTACACCTTC. Full variable domain (outside the CDR3, taken from reference TRBV18 and TRBJ1-2): NAGVMQNPRHLVRRRGQEARLRCSPMKGHSHVYWYRQLPEEGLKFMVYLQKENIIDESGMPKERFSAEFPKEGPSILRIQQVVRGDSAAYFCASSPPAGGYDGYTFGSGTRLTVV.

V usage is TRBV11-2 and J usage is TRBJ2-1; the D gene is possibly TRBD2 (6 bases). The V and J ends lost 5 bases and 10 bases respectively, with 18 bases between them. CDR1 and CDR2 from the germline V gene are SGHAT and FQNNGV. The CDR3 runs 14 residues. CDR3 nucleotides: TGTGCCAGCAGCGCTCGCGGGGAGCGCGGGGAGCAGTTCTTC. Protein: CASSARGERGEQFF.

This chain joins TRBV7-6 and TRBJ2-1; 9 bases agree with TRBD2. Germline V gives CDR1 SGHVS, CDR2 FNYEAQ. This CDR3 is 17 amino acids long. J gave up 9 bases and V 4 bases, and 16 bases lay outside the gene matches. In nucleotides, the CDR3 is TGTGCCAGCAGCTCCTACCTTAGCGGGGGTGCTAGTGGTGAGCAGTTCTTC. Translated: CASSSYLSGGASGEQFF. Looking up the rest from reference TRBV7-6 and TRBJ2-1 gives the full variable domain: GAGVSQSPRYKVTKRGQDVALRCDPISGHVSLYWYRQALGQGPEFLTYFNYEAQQDKSGLPNDRFSAERPEGSISTLTIQRTEQRDSAMYRCASSSYLSGGASGEQFFGPGTRLTVL.

The V and J genes are TRBV19 and TRBJ1-3; TRBD1 matches 7 bases. J gave up 2 bases and V 3 bases, and 19 bases lay outside the gene matches. This CDR3 has 20 amino acids. Per the germline V gene, CDR1 is LNHDA and CDR2 is SQIVND (reference sequence). CDR3 nucleotide sequence: TGTGCCAGTAGTATTCACCTACGGGACAGAAGGGTATCAGCTGGAAACACCATATATTTT. Translated, it gives CASSIHLRDRRVSAGNTIYF.

The rearrangement uses TRBV5-1 and TRBJ1-4; D perhaps matches TRBD1 (5 bases). This CDR3 has 14 residues. CDR1 is SGHRS, CDR2 YFSETQ, per germline. V was pared by 0 bases and J by 3 bases, with 6 bases between. The CDR3 coding sequence is TGCGCCAGCAGCTTGGGACAGCCTAATGAAAAACTGTTTTTT. Translating gives CASSLGQPNEKLFF.